Sequencing of this T cell receptor (beta chain) was carried out in a study of memory CD4+ T cells and cytomegalovirus serostatus. As for the study in general: Healthy Belgian adult donors included fewer than 10 CMV-positive and fewer than 25 CMV-negative people.

The sort gate was single viable CD3+CD4+CD8-CD45RO+ cells for memory CD4+ T cells. Donors' CMV status reflects serum IgG against pp150, pp28, p38, p52. This clone was counted only a few times. The V end was cut by 4 bases, the J end by 0 bases, with 13 bases between. Germline CDR1 and CDR2: KGHSH and LQKENI. The CDR3 totals 17 residues. Libraries were prepared by immunoSEQ multiplex PCR; TCRdb keeps only in-frame clonotypes and omits some of them. The profile shows 41,000 or so clones, roughly 80% of them singletons. The sequenced sample was memory CD4+ T cells from blood. The chain combines TRBV18 with TRBJ2-6; the D gene could be TRBD1 or TRBD2 (5 bases each). The source of this sequence is an adult in good health and CMV-seronegative. In DNA form, the CDR3 reads TGTGCCAGCTCACTGGGACGGCCCCTCTCTGGGGCCAACGTCCTGACTTTC. It is translated as CASSLGRPLSGANVLTF.